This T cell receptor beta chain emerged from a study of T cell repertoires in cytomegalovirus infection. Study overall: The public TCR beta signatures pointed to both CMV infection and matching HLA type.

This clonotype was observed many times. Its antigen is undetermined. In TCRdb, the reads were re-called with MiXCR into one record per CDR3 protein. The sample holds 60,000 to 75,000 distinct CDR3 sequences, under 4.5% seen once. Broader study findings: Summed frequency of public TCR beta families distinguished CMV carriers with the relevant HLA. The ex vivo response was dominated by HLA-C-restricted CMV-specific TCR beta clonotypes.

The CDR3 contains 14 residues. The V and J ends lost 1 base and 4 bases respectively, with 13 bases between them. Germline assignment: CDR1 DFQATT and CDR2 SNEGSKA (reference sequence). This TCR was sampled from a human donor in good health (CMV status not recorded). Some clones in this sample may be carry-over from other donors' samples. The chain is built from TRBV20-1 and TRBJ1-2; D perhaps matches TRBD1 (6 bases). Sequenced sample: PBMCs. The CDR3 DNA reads TGCAGTGCTAGAGCGAAGACAGGCTTCTATGGCTACACCTTC. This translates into CSARAKTGFYGYTF.